This TCR beta chain was identified in a study of blood T cell repertoires in COVID-19. Study context: The United States, Italy and Spain supplied acute and convalescent COVID-19 samples. Sources were T cells, B-cell-depleted T cells, or PBMCs; the material itself was cDNA or gDNA.

It was within 2 weeks before study entry that exposed participants met a COVID-19 case. The ends were cut back, 4 bases at V and 1 base at J, with 8 bases in the middle. The CDR3 contains 13 residues. Germline V gives CDR1 SGHRS, CDR2 YFSETQ. Under the authors' procedure: Reference gene primer amplification in the assay estimated nucleated cell counts. Assay: immunoSEQ multiplex PCR; the TCRdb copy retains only in-frame clones and omits some. V and J calls and clone size follow that table, whereas D and trimming were derived from the DNA. The table shows about 280,000 clones, with roughly 80% occurring only once.

This sequence joins TRBV5-1 and TRBJ1-1, with unresolved D. The clonotype was recovered from a man aged 35-49 years who had been exposed to COVID-19. Specimen: PBMCs or T cells enriched from blood (not recorded which). The CDR3 region has the DNA TGCGCCAGCAGCACAGAGTCGAACACTGAAGCTTTCTTT. Translation: CASSTESNTEAFF.